This T cell receptor beta chain was found in a study of T cells in Graves' hyperthyroidism and ophthalmopathy. The wider study: Initial diagnosis, before any treatment, was when peripheral blood was collected. Study results and caveats: Most clonotypes that expanded in the thyroid above 0.001 also showed up in blood.

The PBMCs studied were ones that came from roughly 11 ml fresh peripheral blood. This clonotype came up a few times. Its antigen remains unknown. V dropped 2 bases and J dropped 6 bases, with 11 bases sitting between them. CDR3 length: 12 amino acids. Looked up from germline, CDR1 is DFQATT and CDR2 is SNEGSKA (reference sequence). Regions amplified from RNA transcripts were the TCR beta CDR3 regions. A first-round RT-PCR of the TCR CDR3 used the HTBI primer set. In TCRdb, the multiplex PCR reads were re-called with MiXCR into one record per CDR3 protein. The sample contains about 600,000 distinct CDR3 sequences, around 15% of which appear only once.

Input material: blood. V is TRBV20-1 and J is TRBJ2-7; D uncertain. This sequence originates from a woman aged 40 to 50 with Graves' ophthalmopathy. In DNA form, the CDR3 reads TGCAGTGCTAGAACTGGCCCTCTCGAGCAGTACTTC. Its translation is CSARTGPLEQYF.